Following are 9 T cell receptor beta chains from one sample sequenced in a study of CD8 T cells in ankylosing spondylitis. General observations from the study: Ankylosing spondylitis blood appeared to carry a characteristic TCR beta motif of fewer than 10 highly homologous variants.

No antigen is known for these receptors. TCRdb ran MiXCR on the 5' RACE reads and lists one entry per CDR3 protein. The sample has roughly 490,000 distinct CDR3 sequences; less than 6% are singletons. The sequenced material came from blood, either unsorted or a sorted T cell fraction (not recorded which). The receptor source for this set is a male donor with ankylosing spondylitis.

In its sample, this clonotype was seen many times. This chain joins TRBV29-1 and TRBJ2-1; 8 nucleotides match TRBD2. The CDR3 has 14 residues. V gave up 6 bases and J gave up 10 bases; unmatched junction bases: 14. Germline V gene data show CDR1 as SQVTM and CDR2 as ANQGSEA. The CDR3 sequence is CSVHGTAGAGEQFF. DNA of the CDR3: TGCAGCGTACATGGAACAGCGGGAGCTGGAGAGCAGTTCTTC.

This clonotype was recorded many times. The V call is TRBV6-2 or TRBV6-3, the J call TRBJ2-3; 13 bases match TRBD2. The CDR3 loop spans 19 amino acids. V was pared by 2 bases and J by 0 bases, with 8 bases of the junction left unmatched. CDR1 and CDR2 from the germline V gene are MNHEY and SVGEGT. The CDR3: CASSYRKTSGGPSTDTQYF. The DNA of the CDR3 is TGTGCCAGCAGTTACCGGAAGACTAGCGGGGGGCCTAGCACAGATACGCAGTATTTT.

This clonotype occurred many times. The chain recombines TRBV29-1 with TRBJ2-7, with D tentatively TRBD1 or TRBD2 (6 bases each). The CDR3 runs 13 residues. CDR1 is SQVTM, CDR2 ANQGSEA, per germline. Trimming shortened V by 6 bases and J by 7 bases, and 19 bases separated the two germline ends. This chain's CDR3 is CSVERGGGGEQYF. The CDR3 nucleotides are TGCAGCGTGGAAAGGGGTGGAGGGGGTGAGCAGTACTTC.

This clonotype was observed at least ten times. The J gene is TRBJ1-2, the V gene TRBV7-2; TRBD1 matches 7 bases. V lost 0 bases to trimming and J lost 7 bases; unmatched junction nucleotides: 8. The CDR3 sequence is 15 residues long. CDR1 and CDR2 (germline): SGHTA, FQGNSA. CDR3 DNA sequence: TGTGCCAGCAGCTTAGCTACACCTAGACAGGGTGGCTACACCTTC. Translated, it gives CASSLATPRQGGYTF.

This clonotype appeared many times. The chain combines TRBV10-1 with TRBJ2-5; perhaps D is TRBD1 or TRBD2 (5 bases each). CDR1 WNHNN and CDR2 SYGVQD come from the germline V gene (reference sequence). V was pared by 4 bases and J by 5 bases, with 8 bases between. The CDR3 consists of 12 residues. CDR3 coding DNA: TGCGCCAGCAGTGCAGGGAGCGAGACCCAGTACTTC. It encodes CASSAGSETQYF.

In its sample, this clonotype was seen many times. V is TRBV29-1 and J is TRBJ2-1, with TRBD1 matching 8 bases. Germline V gene lookup returns CDR1 SQVTM and CDR2 ANQGSEA. V lost 1 base, J lost 7 bases, and 6 bases stayed unmatched. The CDR3 runs to 14 residues. In nucleotides, the CDR3 is TGCAGCGTTGAAGGACAGGGGAGGATGAATGAGCAGTTCTTC. Translated, it gives CSVEGQGRMNEQFF.

This clonotype was observed at least ten times. The genes are TRBV5-1 and TRBJ2-5; 9 bases match TRBD2. V gave up 2 bases and J gave up 1 base; unmatched junction bases: 9. Germline V CDR1 and CDR2: SGHRS, YFSETQ. There are 17 residues in the CDR3. The CDR3 reads CASSFPETSGGQETQYF. CDR3 sequence (DNA): TGCGCCAGCAGCTTCCCCGAGACTAGCGGAGGCCAAGAGACCCAGTACTTC. Looking up the rest from reference TRBV5-1 and TRBJ2-5 gives the full variable domain: KAGVTQTPRYLIKTRGQQVTLSCSPISGHRSVSWYQQTPGQGLQFLFEYFSETQRNKGNFPGRFSGRQFSNSRSEMNVSTLELGDSALYLCASSFPETSGGQETQYFGPGTRLLVL.

This clonotype was recorded at least ten times. The V gene is TRBV24-1, the J gene TRBJ1-2, with a weak D call TRBD1 (6 bases). The ends were cut back, 5 bases at V and 2 bases at J, with 8 bases in the middle. This CDR3 has 13 amino acids. Germline CDR1 KGHDR, CDR2 SFDVKD. The CDR3 loop is CATSGTGNYGYTF. The CDR3 DNA sequence: TGTGCCACCAGTGGAACAGGGAACTATGGCTACACCTTC.

This clonotype was recorded at least ten times. This chain joins TRBV27 and TRBJ1-5, with a tentative D call TRBD1 (6 bases). V was pared by 6 bases and J by 4 bases, with 16 bases between. The CDR3 covers 15 residues. CDR1 MNHEY and CDR2 SMNVEV come from the germline V gene (reference sequence). The CDR3 loop reads CASSPIPGANQPQHF. CDR3 DNA sequence: TGTGCCAGCAGCCCAATCCCAGGGGCTAATCAGCCCCAGCATTTT.